This T cell receptor beta chain emerged from a study of blood T cell repertoires in COVID-19. Looking at the study overall: Sites in the United States, Italy and Spain provided acute and convalescent COVID-19 samples. PBMCs, B-cell-depleted T cells, or T cells were the source of the cDNA or gDNA that made up the material.

CDR3 length: 16 amino acids. V gave up 3 bases and J gave up 4 bases; unmatched junction bases: 7. The germline V gene has CDR1 SGHNT and CDR2 YYREEE (reference sequence). In the original workflow: Amplification of reference gene primers was used by the study to estimate nucleated cell counts. TCRdb's table, derived via immunoSEQ multiplex PCR, lists solely in-frame clones and lacks some. V, J and clone size derive from that table, while D and trimming were established from the DNA sequence. The sample shows 70,000 or so clones, 87% of them seen only once. The TCR was taken from a woman of 80 years or more with active or convalescent COVID-19. The chain couples TRBV5-4 to TRBJ2-6, with TRBD1 identical over 7 bases. The sample comprised peripheral blood. CDR3 region: CASSSITGAGANVLTF. Written as DNA, the CDR3 is TGTGCCAGCAGCTCAATTACAGGGGCCGGGGCCAACGTCCTGACTTTC.